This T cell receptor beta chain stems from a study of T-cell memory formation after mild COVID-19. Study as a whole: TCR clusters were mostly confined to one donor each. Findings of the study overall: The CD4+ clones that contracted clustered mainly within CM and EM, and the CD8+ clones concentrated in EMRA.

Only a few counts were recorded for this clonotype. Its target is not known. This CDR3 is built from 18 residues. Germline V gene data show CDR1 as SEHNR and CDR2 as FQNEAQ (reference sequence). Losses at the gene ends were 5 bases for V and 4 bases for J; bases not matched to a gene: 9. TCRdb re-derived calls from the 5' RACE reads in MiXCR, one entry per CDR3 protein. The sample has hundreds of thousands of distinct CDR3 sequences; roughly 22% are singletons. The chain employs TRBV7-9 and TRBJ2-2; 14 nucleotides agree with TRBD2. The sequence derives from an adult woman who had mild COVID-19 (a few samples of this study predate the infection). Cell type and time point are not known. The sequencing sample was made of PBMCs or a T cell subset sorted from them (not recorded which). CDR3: CASSGKTSGRAVTGELFF. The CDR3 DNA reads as TGTGCCAGCAGCGGGAAGACTAGCGGGAGGGCTGTCACCGGGGAGCTGTTTTTT.